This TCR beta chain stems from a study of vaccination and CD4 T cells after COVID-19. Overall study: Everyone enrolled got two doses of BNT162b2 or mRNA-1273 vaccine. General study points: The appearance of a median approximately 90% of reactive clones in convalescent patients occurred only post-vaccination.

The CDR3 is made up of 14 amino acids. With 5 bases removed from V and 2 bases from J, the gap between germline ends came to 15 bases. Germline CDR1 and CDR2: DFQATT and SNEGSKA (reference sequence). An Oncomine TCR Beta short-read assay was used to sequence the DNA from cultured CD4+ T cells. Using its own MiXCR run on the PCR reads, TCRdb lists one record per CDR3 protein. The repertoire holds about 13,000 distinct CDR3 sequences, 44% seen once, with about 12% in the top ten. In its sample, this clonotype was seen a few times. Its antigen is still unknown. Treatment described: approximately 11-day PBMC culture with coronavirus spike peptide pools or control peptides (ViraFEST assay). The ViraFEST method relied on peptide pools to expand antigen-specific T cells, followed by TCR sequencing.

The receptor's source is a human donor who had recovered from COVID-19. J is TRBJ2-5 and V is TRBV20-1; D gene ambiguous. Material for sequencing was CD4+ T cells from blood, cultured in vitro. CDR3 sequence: CSAPDQLGQETQYF. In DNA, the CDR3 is TGCAGTGCTCCGGACCAGCTAGGGCAAGAGACCCAGTACTTC.